Detailed here is one T cell receptor beta chain. The antigen is not known. The same CDR3 can be traced to other DNA sequences in this sample. This sample is drawn from a study of early stage breast cancer tumors. The wider study: Most invasive tumors, about 75% of the 16, were ER+/PR+/HER2-. Study outcomes and limitations: Tumor and normal breast were distinguished via blood comparison in about 90% of the 16 patients. Tumors had around 2.4-fold higher T cell density than normal breast.

Tumor samples used roughly 17-55 mg of diced tissue. Germline values: CDR1 SGHKS, CDR2 YYEKEE (reference sequence). The CDR3 is made up of 13 amino acids. V lost 4 bases, J lost 4 bases, and 4 bases stayed unmatched. Sequenced by immunoSEQ multiplex PCR; TCRdb stores in-frame clones only, minus some. The sample lists fewer than 25,000 clones, roughly 67% occurring once. The TCR was taken from a person in their sixties with breast cancer. This chain connects TRBV5-5 to TRBJ2-7; 8 nucleotides match TRBD1. The sequenced sample was breast tumor tissue. In DNA, the CDR3 is TGTGCCAGCAGCAGACAGGGGACTTACGAGCAGTACTTC. Protein: CASSRQGTYEQYF.